The source of this TCR beta chain is a study of blood T cell repertoires in COVID-19. The overall study: Italy, Spain and the United States were the sources of the convalescent and acute COVID-19 samples. T cells, B-cell-depleted T cells, or PBMCs supplied cDNA or gDNA.

The CDR3 contains 16 residues. In germline, CDR1 is SEHNR, CDR2 FQNEAQ (reference sequence). V was pared by 4 bases and J by 9 bases, with 12 bases of the junction left unmatched. Original methodology: Reference gene primer amplification in the assay estimated nucleated cell counts. The assay was immunoSEQ multiplex PCR, and TCRdb's table has in-frame clones only and misses some. The V and J calls and clone size were taken over from that table, and D and trimming were inferred from the DNA. The sample includes almost 55,000 clones, roughly 87% of them seen just once. The V gene is TRBV7-9, the J gene TRBJ1-6, with 7 bases aligning to TRBD1. The clonotype was recovered from a man aged 45-65 years with active COVID-19. Sequenced input: peripheral blood. CDR3 nucleotide sequence: TGTGCCAGCAGCTCGGACTTGACAGGGTTGGGTTCACCCCTCCACTTT. Protein: CASSSDLTGLGSPLHF.